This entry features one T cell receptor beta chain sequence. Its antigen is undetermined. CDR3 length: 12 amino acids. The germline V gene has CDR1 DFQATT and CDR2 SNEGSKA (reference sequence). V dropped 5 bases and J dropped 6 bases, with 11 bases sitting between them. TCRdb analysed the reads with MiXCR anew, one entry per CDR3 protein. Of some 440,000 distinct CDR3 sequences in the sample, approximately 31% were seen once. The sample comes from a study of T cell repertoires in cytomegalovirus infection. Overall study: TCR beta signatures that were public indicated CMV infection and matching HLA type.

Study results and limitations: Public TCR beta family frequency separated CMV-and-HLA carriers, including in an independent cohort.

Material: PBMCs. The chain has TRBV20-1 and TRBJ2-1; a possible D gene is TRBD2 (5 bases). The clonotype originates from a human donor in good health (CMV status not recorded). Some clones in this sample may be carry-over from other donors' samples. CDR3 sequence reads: CSAASGSNEQFF. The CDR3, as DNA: TGCAGTGCTGCATCGGGGAGCAATGAGCAGTTCTTC.